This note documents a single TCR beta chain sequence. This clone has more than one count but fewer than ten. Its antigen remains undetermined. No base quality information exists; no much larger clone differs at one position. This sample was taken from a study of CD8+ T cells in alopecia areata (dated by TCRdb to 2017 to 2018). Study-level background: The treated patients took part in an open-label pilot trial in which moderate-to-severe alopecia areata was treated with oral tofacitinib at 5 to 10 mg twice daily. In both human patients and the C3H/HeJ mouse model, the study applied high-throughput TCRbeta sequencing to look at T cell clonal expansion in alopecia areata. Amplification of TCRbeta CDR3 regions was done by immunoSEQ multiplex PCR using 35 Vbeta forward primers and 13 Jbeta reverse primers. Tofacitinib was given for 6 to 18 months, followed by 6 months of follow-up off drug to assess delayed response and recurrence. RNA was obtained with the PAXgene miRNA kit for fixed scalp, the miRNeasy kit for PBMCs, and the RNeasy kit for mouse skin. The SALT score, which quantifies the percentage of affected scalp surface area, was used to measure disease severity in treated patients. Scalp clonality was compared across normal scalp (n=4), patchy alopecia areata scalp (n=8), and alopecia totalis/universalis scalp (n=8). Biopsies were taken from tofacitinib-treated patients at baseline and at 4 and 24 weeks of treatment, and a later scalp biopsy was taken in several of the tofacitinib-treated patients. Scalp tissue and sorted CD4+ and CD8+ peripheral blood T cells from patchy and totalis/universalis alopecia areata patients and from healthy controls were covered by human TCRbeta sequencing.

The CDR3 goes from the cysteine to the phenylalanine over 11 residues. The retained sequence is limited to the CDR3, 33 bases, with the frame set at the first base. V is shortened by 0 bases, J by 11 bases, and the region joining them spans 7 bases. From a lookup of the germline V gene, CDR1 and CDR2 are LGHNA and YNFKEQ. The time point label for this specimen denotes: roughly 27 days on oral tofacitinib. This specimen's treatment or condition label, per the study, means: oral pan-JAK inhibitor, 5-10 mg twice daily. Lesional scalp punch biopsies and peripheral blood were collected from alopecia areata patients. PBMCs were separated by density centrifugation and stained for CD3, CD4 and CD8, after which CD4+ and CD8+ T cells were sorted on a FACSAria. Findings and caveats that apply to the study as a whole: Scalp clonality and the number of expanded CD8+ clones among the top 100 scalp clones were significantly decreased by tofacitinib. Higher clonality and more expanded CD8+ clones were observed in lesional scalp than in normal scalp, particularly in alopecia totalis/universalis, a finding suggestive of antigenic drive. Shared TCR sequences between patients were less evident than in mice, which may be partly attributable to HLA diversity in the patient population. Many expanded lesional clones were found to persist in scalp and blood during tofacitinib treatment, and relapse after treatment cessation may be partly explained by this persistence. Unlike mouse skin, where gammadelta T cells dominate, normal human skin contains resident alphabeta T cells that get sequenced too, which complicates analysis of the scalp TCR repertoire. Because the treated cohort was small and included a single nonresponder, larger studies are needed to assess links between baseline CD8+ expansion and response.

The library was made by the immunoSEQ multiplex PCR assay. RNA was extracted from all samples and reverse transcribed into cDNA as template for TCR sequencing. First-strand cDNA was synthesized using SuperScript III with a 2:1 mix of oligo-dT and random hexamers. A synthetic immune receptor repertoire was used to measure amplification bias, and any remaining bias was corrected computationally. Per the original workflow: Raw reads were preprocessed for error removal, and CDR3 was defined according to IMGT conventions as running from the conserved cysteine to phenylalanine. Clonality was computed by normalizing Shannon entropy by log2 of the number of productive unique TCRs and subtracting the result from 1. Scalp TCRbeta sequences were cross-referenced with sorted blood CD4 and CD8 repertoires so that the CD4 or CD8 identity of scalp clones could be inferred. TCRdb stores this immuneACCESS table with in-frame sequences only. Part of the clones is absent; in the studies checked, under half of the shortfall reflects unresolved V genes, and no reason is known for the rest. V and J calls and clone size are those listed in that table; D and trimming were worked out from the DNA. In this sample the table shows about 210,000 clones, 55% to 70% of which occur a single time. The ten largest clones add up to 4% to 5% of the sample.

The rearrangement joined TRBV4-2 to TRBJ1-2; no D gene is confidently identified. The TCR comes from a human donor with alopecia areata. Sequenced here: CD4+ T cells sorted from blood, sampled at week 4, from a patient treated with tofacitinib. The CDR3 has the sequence CASSQDGRYTF. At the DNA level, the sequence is TGTGCCAGCAGCCAAGACGGACGTTACACCTTC.